Following are 19 T cell receptor beta chains from one sample sequenced in a study of T-cell memory formation after mild COVID-19. Each CDR3 protein gets one entry after TCRdb re-called the 5' RACE reads with MiXCR. In the table there are 560,000 or so distinct CDR3 sequences, around a sixth of which are singletons. Sequencing was done on a sample of PBMCs or a T cell subset sorted from them (not recorded which). The receptors derive from an adult woman who had mild COVID-19 (a few samples of this study predate the infection). Cell type and time point are not known.

The rearrangement joins TRBV5-1 to TRBJ2-5; D is possibly TRBD1 or TRBD2 (5 bases each). V lost 4 bases to trimming and J lost 5 bases, with 18 bases between them. CDR3 size: 15 residues. Germline CDR1 reads SGHRS; CDR2 reads YFSETQ. The CDR3 loop is CASSPGTARRETQYF. The CDR3 bases are TGCGCCAGCAGCCCCGGGACCGCCCGCCGGGAGACCCAGTACTTC.

The chain recombines TRBV5-1 with TRBJ2-7, with a weak D call TRBD1 (6 bases). Germline-derived CDR1 and CDR2 are SGHRS and YFSETQ. This CDR3 has 14 residues. V was trimmed by 1 base and J by 2 bases, leaving 10 bases between them. CDR3 amino acids: CASSLLQGPYEQYF. In DNA, the CDR3 is TGCGCCAGCAGCTTGCTCCAGGGGCCCTACGAGCAGTACTTC.

This clonotype appeared a few times. The chain is built from TRBV12-3 or TRBV12-4 and TRBJ1-4; no definite D call. Trimming took 2 bases from V and 6 from J, leaving 19 bases between them. The CDR3 totals 17 residues. CDR3 loop: CASSLFPHPVGYEKLFF. The DNA for the CDR3 is TGTGCCAGCAGTTTATTCCCACACCCCGTTGGATATGAAAAACTGTTTTTT.

This clonotype occurred a few times. This rearrangement joins TRBV5-1 to TRBJ2-2; D not certain. V lost 3 bases and J lost 0, with 9 bases in between. CDR3 length equals 15 residues. CDR1 and CDR2 from the germline V gene are SGHRS and YFSETQ. CDR3 loop: CASSSRRSNTGELFF. For the CDR3, the DNA is TGCGCCAGCAGCTCCCGACGGTCGAACACCGGGGAGCTGTTTTTT.

The chain combines TRBV6-6 with TRBJ2-1; 11 bases align to TRBD2. The CDR3 extends over 14 amino acids. Trimming at V came to 7 bases and at J to 9 bases, leaving 8 bases not matched to a gene. The germline V gene encodes CDR1 MNHNY and CDR2 SVGAGI (reference sequence). The CDR3 loop is CASINSGRASEQFF. As DNA, the CDR3 is TGTGCCAGCATTAATAGCGGGAGGGCCTCTGAGCAGTTCTTC.

V is TRBV3-1 and J is TRBJ2-5; 8 bases align to TRBD2. The germline CDR1 and CDR2 sequences are LGHDT and YNNKEL (reference sequence). V gave up 0 bases and J gave up 5 bases; unmatched junction bases: 8. CDR3 size: 16 residues. The CDR3 DNA is TGTGCCAGCAGCCAAGAAAGACTAGCGTCTCGGGAGACCCAGTACTTC. It translates to CASSQERLASRETQYF.

The chain has TRBV12-3 or TRBV12-4 and TRBJ1-1; possibly TRBD1 for D (5 bases). This CDR3 spans 14 amino acids. The V and J ends lost 5 bases and 1 base respectively, with 11 bases between them. Here the CDR3 reads CASSPDSWNTEAFF. The DNA of the CDR3 is TGTGCCAGCAGTCCCGACAGTTGGAACACTGAAGCTTTCTTT.

This clonotype has a count of ten or more. This chain connects TRBV7-2 to TRBJ2-1, with a weak D call TRBD1 (5 bases). Trimming took 1 base from V and 2 from J, leaving 12 bases between them. Germline CDR1 and CDR2: SGHTA and FQGNSA. The CDR3 contains 16 residues. CDR3 DNA: TGTGCCAGCAGCTTAGACAGGTCCACGGCCTACAATGAGCAGTTCTTC. Translating it yields CASSLDRSTAYNEQFF.

This clonotype was picked up a small number of times. The chain joins TRBV12-5 to TRBJ1-2; D is undetermined. Germline assignment: CDR1 LGHNT and CDR2 FRNRAP. V dropped 4 bases and J dropped 7 bases, with 13 bases sitting between them. The CDR3 runs to 13 residues. The CDR3, as DNA: TGTGCTAGTGGTTCTCAAACCCACTTTGGCTACACCTTC. It is translated as CASGSQTHFGYTF.

The chain joins TRBV7-8 to TRBJ2-1; D uncertain. Deletions cut 4 bases from V and 4 bases from J, with 20 bases between. Per germline, CDR1 SGHVS and CDR2 FQNEAQ. The CDR3 has 17 amino acids. The CDR3 DNA reads TGTGCCAGCAGCTACCCCCGCAGGTTTGGTCCTTACAATGAGCAGTTCTTC. It yields the protein CASSYPRRFGPYNEQFF.

This clonotype was detected ten times or more. The chain combines TRBV19 with TRBJ2-1, with TRBD1 matching over 8 bases. The trim removed 9 bases at V and 2 bases at J, leaving 6 bases unmatched. The CDR3 extends over 14 amino acids. Germline assignment: CDR1 LNHDA and CDR2 SQIVND (reference sequence). The CDR3 here is CASRNRGTYNEQFF. In nucleotides, the CDR3 is TGTGCCAGCCGTAACAGGGGGACCTACAATGAGCAGTTCTTC.

This clonotype was seen more than once but under ten times. The chain has TRBV3-1 and TRBJ2-7, with unresolved D. With 3 bases removed from V and 7 bases from J, the gap between germline ends came to 16 bases. Germline loops: CDR1 LGHDT, CDR2 YNNKEL (reference sequence). The CDR3 consists of 14 residues. As DNA, the CDR3 is TGTGCCAGCAGCCAGGAGTTGGGCCCCGGTGAGCAGTACTTC. It codes for CASSQELGPGEQYF.

This clonotype came up many times. J is TRBJ2-7 and V is TRBV7-2; TRBD2 agrees at 7 bases. With V trimmed by 4 bases and J by 1 base, 10 bases remained unmatched. The CDR3 sequence is 16 residues long. CDR1 and CDR2 (germline): SGHTA, FQGNSA. The CDR3 region has the DNA TGTGCCAGCAGCTCCCCGAGCGGGGTAAAATCCTACGAGCAGTACTTC. Encoded protein: CASSSPSGVKSYEQYF.

The rearrangement joins TRBV9 to TRBJ1-1; maybe TRBD1 (5 bases). CDR1 and CDR2 from the germline V gene are SGDLS and YYNGEE. V was cut by 4 bases and J by 4 bases, with 11 bases left in between. The CDR3 extends over 13 amino acids. CDR3 region: CASSPEGFTEAFF. The CDR3 nucleotides read TGTGCCAGCAGCCCGGAGGGGTTCACTGAAGCTTTCTTT.

This clonotype was found a few times. This chain links TRBV9 with TRBJ2-1; D remains unclear. The CDR3 loop spans 17 amino acids. V gave up 0 bases and J gave up 0 bases, with 13 bases separating them. Germline values: CDR1 SGDLS, CDR2 YYNGEE. For the CDR3, the DNA is TGTGCCAGCAGCGTAGGACGCGCACCCGGCTCCTACAATGAGCAGTTCTTC. Translated: CASSVGRAPGSYNEQFF.

The chain carries TRBV19 and TRBJ1-5; 7 bases are shared with TRBD1. Losses at the gene ends were 7 bases for V and 4 bases for J; bases not matched to a gene: 16. The CDR3 extends over 17 amino acids. Germline-derived CDR1 and CDR2 are LNHDA and SQIVND (reference sequence). The CDR3 sequence is CASTLGRQGGWNQPQHF. The CDR3 nucleotides read TGTGCCAGTACCCTAGGCAGACAGGGCGGTTGGAATCAGCCCCAGCATTTT.

V is TRBV15 and J is TRBJ2-1; D may be TRBD1 (5 bases). CDR3 length equals 13 residues. V lost 5 bases and J 6 bases, leaving 11 bases between the germline ends. Looked up from germline, CDR1 is LNHNV and CDR2 is YYDKDF (reference sequence). CDR3 loop: CATSLLRVNEQFF. The CDR3 nucleotides read TGTGCCACCAGCCTTCTCAGGGTCAATGAGCAGTTCTTC.

The chain employs TRBV25-1 and TRBJ1-1; D call uncertain. The CDR3 has 12 amino acids. CDR1 and CDR2 from the germline V gene are MGHDK and SYGVNS. V was trimmed by 1 base and J by 7 bases, leaving 7 bases between them. The CDR3 loop is CASSEFESEAFF. The CDR3, as DNA: TGTGCCAGCAGTGAATTTGAGAGTGAAGCTTTCTTT.

Ten or more counts support this clonotype. The rearrangement links TRBV7-6 to TRBJ1-4; possibly TRBD1 for D (6 bases). This CDR3 comprises 14 residues. The germline V gene encodes CDR1 SGHVS and CDR2 FNYEAQ. The V end lost 2 bases, the J end lost 5 bases, and 9 bases lay between the germline ends. DNA of the CDR3: TGTGCCAGCAGCTTAAGGCAGGGGAATGAAAAACTGTTTTTT. It yields the protein CASSLRQGNEKLFF.